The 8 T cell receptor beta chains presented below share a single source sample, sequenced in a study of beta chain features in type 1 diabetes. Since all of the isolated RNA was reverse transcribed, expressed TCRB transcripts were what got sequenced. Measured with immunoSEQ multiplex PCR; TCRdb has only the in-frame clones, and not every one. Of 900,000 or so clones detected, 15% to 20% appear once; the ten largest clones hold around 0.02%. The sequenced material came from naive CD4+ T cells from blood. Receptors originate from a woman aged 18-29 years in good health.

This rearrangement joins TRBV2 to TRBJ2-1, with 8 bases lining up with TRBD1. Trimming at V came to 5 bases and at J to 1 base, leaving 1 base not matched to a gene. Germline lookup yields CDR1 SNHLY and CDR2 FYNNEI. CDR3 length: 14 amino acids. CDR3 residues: CASSRQGSYNEQFF. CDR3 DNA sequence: TGTGCCAGCAGTAGACAGGGGTCCTACAATGAGCAGTTCTTC.

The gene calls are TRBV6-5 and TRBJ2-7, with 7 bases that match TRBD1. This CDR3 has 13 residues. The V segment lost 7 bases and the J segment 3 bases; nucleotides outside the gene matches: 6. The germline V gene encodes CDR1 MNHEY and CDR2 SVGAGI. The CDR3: CASNYDRVYEQYF. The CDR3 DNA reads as TGTGCCAGCAATTATGACAGGGTCTACGAGCAGTACTTC.

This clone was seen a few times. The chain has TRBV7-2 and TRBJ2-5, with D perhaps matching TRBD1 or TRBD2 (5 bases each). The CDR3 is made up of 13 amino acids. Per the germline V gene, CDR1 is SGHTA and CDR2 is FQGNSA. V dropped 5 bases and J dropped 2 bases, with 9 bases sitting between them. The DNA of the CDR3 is TGTGCCAGCAGCCGGGGCCTTCAAGAGACCCAGTACTTC. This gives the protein CASSRGLQETQYF. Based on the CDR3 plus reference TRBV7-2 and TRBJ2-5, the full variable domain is GAGVSQSPSNKVTEKGKDVELRCDPISGHTALYWYRQSLGQGLEFLIYFQGNSAPDKSGLPSDRFSAERTGGSVSTLTIQRTQQEDSAVYLCASSRGLQETQYFGPGTRLLVL.

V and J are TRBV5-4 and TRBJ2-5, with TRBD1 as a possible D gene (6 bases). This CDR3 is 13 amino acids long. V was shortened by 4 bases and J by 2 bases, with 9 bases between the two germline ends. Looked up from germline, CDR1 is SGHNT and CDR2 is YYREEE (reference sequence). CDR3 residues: CASSTGQQETQYF. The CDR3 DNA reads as TGTGCCAGCAGCACAGGACAGCAAGAGACCCAGTACTTC.

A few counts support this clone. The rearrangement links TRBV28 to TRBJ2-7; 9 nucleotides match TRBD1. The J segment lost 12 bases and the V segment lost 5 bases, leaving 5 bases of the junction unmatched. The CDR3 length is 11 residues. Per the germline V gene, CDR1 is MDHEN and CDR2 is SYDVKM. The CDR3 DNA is TGTGCCAGCAGTCAGGACAGGGGAATGTACTTC. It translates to CASSQDRGMYF.

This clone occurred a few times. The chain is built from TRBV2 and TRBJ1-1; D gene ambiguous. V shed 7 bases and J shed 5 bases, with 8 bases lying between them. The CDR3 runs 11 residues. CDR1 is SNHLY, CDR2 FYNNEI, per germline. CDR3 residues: CASKIETEAFF. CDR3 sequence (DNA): TGTGCCAGCAAGATCGAAACTGAAGCTTTCTTT.

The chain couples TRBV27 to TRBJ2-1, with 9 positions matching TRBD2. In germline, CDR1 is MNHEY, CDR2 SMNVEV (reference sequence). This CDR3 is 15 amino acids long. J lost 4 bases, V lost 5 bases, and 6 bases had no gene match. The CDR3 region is CASSTRLAAYNEQFF. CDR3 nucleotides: TGTGCCAGCAGTACACGACTAGCGGCATACAATGAGCAGTTCTTC.

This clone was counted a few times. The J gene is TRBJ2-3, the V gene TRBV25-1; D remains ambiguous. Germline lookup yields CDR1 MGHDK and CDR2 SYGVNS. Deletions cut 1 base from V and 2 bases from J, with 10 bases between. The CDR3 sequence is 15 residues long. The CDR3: CASSEWLENTDTQYF. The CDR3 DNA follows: TGTGCCAGCAGTGAATGGCTAGAAAACACAGATACGCAGTATTTT.